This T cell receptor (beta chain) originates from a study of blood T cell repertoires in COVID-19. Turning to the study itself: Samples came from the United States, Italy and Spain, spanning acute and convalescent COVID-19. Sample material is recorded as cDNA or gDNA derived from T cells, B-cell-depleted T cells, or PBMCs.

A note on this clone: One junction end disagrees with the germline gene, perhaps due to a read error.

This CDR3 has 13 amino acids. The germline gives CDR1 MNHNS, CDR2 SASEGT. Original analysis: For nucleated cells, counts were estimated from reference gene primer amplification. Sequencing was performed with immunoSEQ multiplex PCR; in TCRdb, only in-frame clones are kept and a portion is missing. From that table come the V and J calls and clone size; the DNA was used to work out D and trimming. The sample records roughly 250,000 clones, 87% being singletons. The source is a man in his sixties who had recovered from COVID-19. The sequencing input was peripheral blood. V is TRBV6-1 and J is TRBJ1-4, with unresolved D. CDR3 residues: CASGERRNEKLFF. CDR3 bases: TGTGCCAGCGGTGAAAGGAGAAATGAAAAACTGTTTTTT.